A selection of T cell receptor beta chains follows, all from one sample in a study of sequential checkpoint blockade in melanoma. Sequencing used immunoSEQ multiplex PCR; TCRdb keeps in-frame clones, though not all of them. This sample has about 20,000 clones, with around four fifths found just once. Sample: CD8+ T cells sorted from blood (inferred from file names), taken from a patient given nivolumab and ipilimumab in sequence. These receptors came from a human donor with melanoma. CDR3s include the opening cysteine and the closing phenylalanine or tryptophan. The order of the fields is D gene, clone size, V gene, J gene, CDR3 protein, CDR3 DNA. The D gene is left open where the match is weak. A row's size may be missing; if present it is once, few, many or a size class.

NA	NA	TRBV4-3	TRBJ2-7	CASSQEPRGDFEQYF	TGCGCCAGCAGCCAAGAGCCTAGGGGTGATTTCGAGCAGTACTTC
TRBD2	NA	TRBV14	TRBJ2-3	CASSQAGLVGDTQYF	TGTGCCAGCAGCCAAGCGGGACTAGTTGGAGATACGCAGTATTTT
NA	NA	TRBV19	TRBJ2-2	CASSIQDSNTGELFF	TGTGCCAGTAGTATACAGGATTCTAACACCGGGGAGCTGTTTTTT
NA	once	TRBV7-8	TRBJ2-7	CASSRTGLDEQYF	TGTGCCAGCAGCCGAACAGGGCTGGACGAGCAGTACTTC
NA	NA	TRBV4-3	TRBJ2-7	CASSQFIGGSYEQYF	TGCGCCAGCAGCCAATTTATCGGGGGCTCCTACGAGCAGTACTTC
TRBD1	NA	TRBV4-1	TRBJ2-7	CASSHGTGDEQYF	TGCGCCAGCAGCCACGGGACAGGGGACGAGCAGTACTTC
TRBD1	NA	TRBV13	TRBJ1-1	CASGPTGITEAFF	TGTGCCAGCGGTCCGACAGGGATCACTGAAGCTTTCTTT
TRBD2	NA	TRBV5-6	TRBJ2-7	CASSAGLAVTYEQYF	TGTGCCAGCAGCGCGGGACTAGCGGTCACCTACGAGCAGTACTTC
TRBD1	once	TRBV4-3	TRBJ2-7	CASSSGTGAYEQYF	TGCGCCAGCAGCTCCGGGACAGGGGCCTACGAGCAGTACTTC
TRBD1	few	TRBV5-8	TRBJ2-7	CASSPTGTGTFEQYF	TGCGCCAGCAGCCCTACCGGGACAGGGACTTTCGAGCAGTACTTC
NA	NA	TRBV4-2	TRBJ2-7	CASSQDHQGPGNEQYF	TGTGCCAGCAGCCAAGATCACCAGGGGCCCGGGAACGAGCAGTACTTC
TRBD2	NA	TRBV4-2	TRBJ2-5	CASSPGTSGISETQYF	TGTGCCAGCAGCCCCGGGACTAGCGGCATTTCGGAGACCCAGTACTTC
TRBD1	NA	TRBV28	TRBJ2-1	CASSTNRGTSYNEQFF	TGTGCCAGCAGTACTAACAGGGGGACCTCCTACAATGAGCAGTTCTTC
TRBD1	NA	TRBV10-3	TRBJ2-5	CAISESRQGVAETQYF	TGTGCCATCAGTGAGTCGAGACAGGGAGTCGCAGAGACCCAGTACTTC
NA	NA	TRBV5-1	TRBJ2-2	CASSLELSLNTGELFF	TGCGCCAGCAGCTTGGAACTGAGTTTGAACACCGGGGAGCTGTTTTTT
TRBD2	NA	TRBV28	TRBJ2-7	CASSLGGGAYEQYF	TGTGCCAGCAGTTTAGGCGGGGGGGCCTACGAGCAGTACTTC
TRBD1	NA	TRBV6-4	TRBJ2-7	CASSPGDSSYEQYF	TGTGCCAGCAGTCCCGGGGACAGCTCCTACGAGCAGTACTTC
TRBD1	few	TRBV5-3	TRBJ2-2	CARSPCWRTGVTGELFF	TGTGCCAGAAGCCCATGCTGGCGGACAGGGGTCACCGGGGAGCTGTTTTTT
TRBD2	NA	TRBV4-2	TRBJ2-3	CASSQDESGTSVTDTQYF	TGTGCCAGCAGCCAAGATGAGTCGGGGACTAGCGTCACAGATACGCAGTATTTT
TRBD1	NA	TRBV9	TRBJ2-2	CASSGDGTGLTGELFF	TGTGCCAGCAGCGGCGACGGGACAGGCCTCACCGGGGAGCTGTTTTTT
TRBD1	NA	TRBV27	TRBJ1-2	CASSWTGGKGCTF	TGTGCCAGCAGTTGGACAGGGGGAAAGGGCTGCACCTTC
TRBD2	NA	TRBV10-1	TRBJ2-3	CASSEVAGGPDTQYF	TGCGCCAGCAGTGAGGTAGCGGGGGGCCCAGATACGCAGTATTTT
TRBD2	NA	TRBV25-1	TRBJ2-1	CASSPPGTRFYEQFF	TGTGCCAGCAGTCCACCCGGGACTAGATTTTATGAGCAGTTCTTC
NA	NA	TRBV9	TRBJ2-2	CASSMGLNTGELFF	TGTGCCAGCAGCATGGGACTTAACACCGGGGAGCTGTTTTTT
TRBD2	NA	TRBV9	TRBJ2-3	CASSVSGGGTDTQYF	TGTGCCAGCAGCGTAAGCGGGGGGGGCACAGATACGCAGTATTTT
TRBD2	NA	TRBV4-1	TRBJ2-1	CASSRDRERGGGNEQFF	TGCGCCAGCAGCCGAGACCGGGAGCGGGGGGGCGGGAATGAGCAGTTCTTC
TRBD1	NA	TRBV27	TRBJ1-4	CASNGQGDEKLFF	TGTGCCAGCAATGGGCAGGGGGATGAAAAACTGTTTTTT
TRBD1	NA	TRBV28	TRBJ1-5	CASRQPGGRSNQPQHF	TGTGCCAGCAGACAACCAGGGGGGCGATCGAATCAGCCCCAGCATTTT
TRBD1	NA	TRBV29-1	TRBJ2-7	CSGRTGLEQYF	TGCAGCGGACGGACAGGGTTAGAGCAGTACTTC
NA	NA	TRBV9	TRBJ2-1	CASSVDVGGGNEQFF	TGTGCCAGCAGCGTAGACGTTGGGGGAGGCAATGAGCAGTTCTTC
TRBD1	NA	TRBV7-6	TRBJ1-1	CASSLDPDRVTEAFF	TGTGCCAGCAGCTTAGATCCGGACAGGGTCACTGAAGCTTTCTTT
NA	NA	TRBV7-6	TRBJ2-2	CASSSTGELFF	TGTGCCAGCAGCTCCACAGGGGAGCTGTTTTTT
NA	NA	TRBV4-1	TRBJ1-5	CASSQEGVQPQHF	TGCGCCAGCAGCCAAGAAGGGGTTCAGCCCCAGCATTTT
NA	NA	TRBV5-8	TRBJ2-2	CASSQEAPTNTGELFF	TGTGCCAGCAGCCAAGAAGCCCCTACTAACACCGGGGAGCTGTTTTTT
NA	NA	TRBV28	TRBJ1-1	CASSLGRALTEAFF	TGTGCCAGCAGTTTAGGGAGGGCTCTCACTGAAGCTTTCTTT
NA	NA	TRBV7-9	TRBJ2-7	CASSFPDSYSYEQYF	TGTGCCAGCAGCTTCCCGGACAGCTACTCCTACGAGCAGTACTTC
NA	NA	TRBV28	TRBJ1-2	CASSFRLANYGYTF	TGTGCCAGCAGTTTCAGGTTAGCTAACTATGGCTACACCTTC
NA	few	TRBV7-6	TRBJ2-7	CASSYSDSYEQYF	TGTGCCAGCAGTTACTCTGACTCCTACGAGCAGTACTTC
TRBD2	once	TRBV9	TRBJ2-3	CASSVDGLAGTVDTQYF	TGTGCCAGCAGCGTAGATGGACTAGCGGGGACGGTGGATACGCAGTATTTT
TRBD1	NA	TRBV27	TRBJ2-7	CASSFQGAQEQYF	TGTGCCAGCAGTTTTCAGGGGGCACAAGAGCAGTACTTC
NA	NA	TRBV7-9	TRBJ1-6	CASSQTETIYSPLHF	TGTGCCAGCAGCCAGACTGAGACGATCTACTCACCCCTCCACTTT
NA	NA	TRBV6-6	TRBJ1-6	CASKMNRDRNSPLHF	TGTGCCAGCAAAATGAACAGAGACCGAAATTCACCCCTCCACTTT
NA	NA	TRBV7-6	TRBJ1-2	CASSLGAGAVGYTF	TGTGCCAGCAGCTTAGGCGCAGGGGCCGTTGGCTACACCTTC
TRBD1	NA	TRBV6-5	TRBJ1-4	CATGTGFREKLFF	TGTGCCACGGGGACAGGCTTTCGGGAAAAACTGTTTTTT
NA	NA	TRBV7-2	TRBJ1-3	CASSFGRGSSGNTIYF	TGTGCCAGCAGCTTCGGGCGGGGCAGCTCTGGAAACACCATATATTTT
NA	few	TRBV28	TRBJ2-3	CASSFRATDTQYF	TGTGCCAGCAGTTTCAGGGCCACAGATACGCAGTATTTT
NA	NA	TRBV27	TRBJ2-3	CASSFGGGTDTQYF	TGTGCCAGCAGTTTCGGAGGGGGCACAGATACGCAGTATTTT
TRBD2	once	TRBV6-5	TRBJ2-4	CASSYGGVSHF	TGTGCCAGCAGCTACGGGGGGGTTTCGCACTTC
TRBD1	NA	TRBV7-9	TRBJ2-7	CASSYAGTGGYEQYF	TGTGCCAGCAGCTATGCCGGGACAGGGGGCTACGAGCAGTACTTC
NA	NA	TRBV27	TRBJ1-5	CASSFTGRNQPQHF	TGTGCCAGCAGTTTCACAGGGCGCAATCAGCCCCAGCATTTT
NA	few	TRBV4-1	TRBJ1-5	CASSQDGGYQPQHF	TGTGCCAGCAGCCAAGATGGAGGGTACCAGCCCCAGCATTTT
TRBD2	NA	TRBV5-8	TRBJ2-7	CASSQDSPGLAGFQQYF	TGTGCCAGCAGCCAAGACTCTCCGGGACTAGCGGGGTTCCAGCAGTACTTC
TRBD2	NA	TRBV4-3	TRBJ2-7	CASSQDRGGAYEQYF	TGCGCCAGCAGCCAAGATCGGGGGGGAGCTTACGAGCAGTACTTC
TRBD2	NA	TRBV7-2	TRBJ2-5	CASSLEVAGGQETQYF	TGTGCCAGCAGCTTAGAAGTAGCGGGGGGGCAAGAGACCCAGTACTTC
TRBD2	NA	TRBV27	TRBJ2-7	CASTGPGTSGGSYEQYF	TGTGCCAGCACCGGTCCCGGGACTAGCGGGGGGTCGTACGAGCAGTACTTC
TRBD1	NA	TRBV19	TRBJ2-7	CASGPGQGPYEQYF	TGTGCCAGTGGACCGGGACAGGGTCCCTACGAGCAGTACTTC